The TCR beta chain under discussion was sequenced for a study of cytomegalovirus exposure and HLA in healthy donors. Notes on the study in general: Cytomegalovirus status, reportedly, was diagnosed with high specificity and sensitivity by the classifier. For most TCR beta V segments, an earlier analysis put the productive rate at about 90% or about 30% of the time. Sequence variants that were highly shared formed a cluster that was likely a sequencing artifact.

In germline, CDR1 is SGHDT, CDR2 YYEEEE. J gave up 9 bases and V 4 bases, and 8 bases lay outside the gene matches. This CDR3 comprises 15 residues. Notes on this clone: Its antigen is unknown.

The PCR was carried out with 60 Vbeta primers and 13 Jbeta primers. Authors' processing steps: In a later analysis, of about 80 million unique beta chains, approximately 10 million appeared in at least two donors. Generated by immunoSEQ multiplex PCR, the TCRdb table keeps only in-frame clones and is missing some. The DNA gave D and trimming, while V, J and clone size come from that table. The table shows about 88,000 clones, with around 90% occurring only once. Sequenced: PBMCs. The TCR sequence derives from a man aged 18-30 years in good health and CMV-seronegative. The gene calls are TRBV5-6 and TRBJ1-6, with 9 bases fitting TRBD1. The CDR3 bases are TGTGCCAGCAGCCAGTCCTTGACAGGGGGTTCACCCCTCCACTTT. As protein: CASSQSLTGGSPLHF.